Following are 23 T cell receptor beta chains from one sample sequenced in a study of blood T cells in healthy people across ages. Next came a second PCR, run for about 7 to 12 cycles, which used a sample-barcoded 5' primer along with a J-beta primer mix. TCRdb passed the 5' RACE reads through MiXCR, listing each CDR3 protein once. The sample has approximately 900,000 distinct CDR3 sequences, 25% to 35% seen once. The same sample was also used in a study of T cells of mothers and their children.

The sample was blood. Receptor source: a woman between 40 and 50 years old in good health.

As for this clonotype: A much larger clone differs by one base, so this may be a read error. The rearrangement links TRBV12-3 or TRBV12-4 to TRBJ1-2; 8 bases match TRBD1. CDR3 length equals 14 residues. After removal of 5 bases from V and 7 bases from J, the junction contained 9 bases not matched to a gene. The chain's CDR3 is CASSPQGVWSGYTF. For the CDR3, the DNA is TGTGCCAGCAGTCCACAGGGGGTCTGGAGTGGCTACACCTTC.

This clonotype was counted ten times or more. J is TRBJ2-7 and V is TRBV28; D may be TRBD1 or TRBD2 (6 bases each). CDR3 length: 11 amino acids. In germline, CDR1 is MDHEN, CDR2 SYDVKM. Trimming shortened V by 5 bases and J by 9 bases, and 11 bases separated the two germline ends. In nucleotides, the CDR3 is TGTGCCAGCAGTACCCCGGGGGCGCAGTACTTC. As protein: CASSTPGAQYF.

The table lists this clonotype with many counts. The chain employs TRBV12-3 or TRBV12-4 and TRBJ2-1; TRBD2 is a possible D gene (5 bases). The CDR3 consists of 14 residues. Deletions cut 1 base from V and 9 bases from J, with 13 bases between. The CDR3 sequence is CASSLVSAEGEQFF. CDR3 in DNA: TGTGCCAGCAGTTTAGTATCAGCCGAGGGTGAGCAGTTCTTC.

This clonotype has just a few counts. The chain is built from TRBV7-3 and TRBJ2-5, with D possibly TRBD1 on 5 matching bases. V was pared by 6 bases and J by 11 bases, with 25 bases between. Germline-derived CDR1 and CDR2 are SGHTA and FQGTGA. This CDR3 has 15 amino acids. The CDR3 here is CASRYTLPGPPAQYF. CDR3 nucleotides: TGTGCCAGCAGATACACTCTGCCAGGGCCCCCGGCGCAGTACTTC.

The V call is TRBV7-2, the J call TRBJ2-4; D is perhaps TRBD1 (5 bases). The end of the DNA aligns better with TRBJ2-7, so the J call may be wrong. CDR1 and CDR2 (germline): SGHTA, FQGNSA. The CDR3 runs to 15 residues. The CDR3 bases are TGTGCCAGCAGCTTAGGGACACCAAATACCTACGAGCAGTACTTC. Translation gives CASSLGTPNTYEQYF.

This clonotype was picked up many times. The chain couples TRBV24-1 to TRBJ2-3, with TRBD2 matching over 11 bases. The CDR3 is 16 residues long. Losses at the gene ends were 5 bases for V and 3 bases for J; bases not matched to a gene: 6. Germline V lookup: CDR1 KGHDR, CDR2 SFDVKD. The CDR3 loop reads CATSAMTSGVTDTQYF. The CDR3 DNA reads TGTGCCACCAGTGCCATGACTAGCGGGGTTACAGATACGCAGTATTTT.

This clonotype has just a few counts. The chain joins TRBV6-5 to TRBJ2-5; the D gene could be TRBD1 or TRBD2 (7 bases each). V dropped 6 bases and J dropped 5 bases, with 16 bases sitting between them. Germline V gene data show CDR1 as MNHEY and CDR2 as SVGAGI. The CDR3 totals 14 residues. CDR3 bases: TGTGCCAGCAGCAGGGGGAGGGGCAGGGAGACCCAGTACTTC. Amino acid sequence: CASSRGRGRETQYF.

A single count supports this clonotype. This chain joins TRBV7-2 and TRBJ2-3, with a possible D match to TRBD2 (6 bases). CDR1 is SGHTA and CDR2 is FQGNSA in the germline V gene. Deletions cut 3 bases from V and 2 bases from J, with 21 bases between. The CDR3 contains 18 residues. This chain's CDR3 is CASSFNQLAGRNTDTQYF. The CDR3, as DNA: TGTGCCAGCAGCTTTAATCAACTGGCGGGGAGGAACACAGATACGCAGTATTTT.

Details on this clonotype: The junction departs from germline at one end; a sequencing error may be responsible. The V gene is TRBV12-3 or TRBV12-4, the J gene TRBJ2-3; 14 bases match TRBD2. The CDR3 contains 14 residues. CDR3 bases: TGTGCCAGCAGGACTAGCGGGGGGGCAGATGCGCAGTATTTT. It specifies CASRTSGGADAQYF.

As for this clonotype: A read error may account for a junction end that differs from germline. This rearrangement joins TRBV28 to TRBJ2-5; D is undetermined. The CDR3 has 13 residues. Per germline, CDR1 MDHEN and CDR2 SYDVKM. The chain's CDR3 is CAGSSAIGETQYF. CDR3 nucleotides: TGTGCCGGCAGTTCCGCCATTGGGGAGACCCAGTACTTC.

The V gene is TRBV5-4, the J gene TRBJ2-3; D perhaps matches TRBD2 (5 bases). The germline CDR1 and CDR2 sequences are SGHNT and YYREEE (reference sequence). The CDR3 has 15 amino acids. The V and J ends lost 4 bases and 1 base respectively, with 13 bases between them. CDR3 sequence: CASSKDSIGTDTQYF. The DNA of the CDR3 is TGTGCCAGCAGCAAGGACTCGATCGGCACAGATACGCAGTATTTT.

This clonotype was counted many times. The rearrangement uses TRBV15 and TRBJ2-7; a weak D match, TRBD2 (7 bases). The CDR3 extends over 13 amino acids. V was shortened by 6 bases and J by 5 bases, with 14 bases between the two germline ends. The germline gives CDR1 LNHNV, CDR2 YYDKDF (reference sequence). CDR3: CATRGGARNEQYF. CDR3 coding DNA: TGTGCCACCAGGGGGGGGGCGAGAAACGAGCAGTACTTC.

This clonotype was observed many times. The chain links TRBV6-2 or TRBV6-3 to TRBJ2-5; TRBD2 might be the D (6 bases). The CDR3 is 15 amino acids. Between the trimmed V and J ends, which lost 6 bases and 5 bases, there was a span of 19 bases. Looked up from germline, CDR1 is MNHEY and CDR2 is SVGEGT. The CDR3 region has the DNA TGTGCCAGCAGCACCTCAGGGAGGCGGTGGGAGACCCAGTACTTC. Protein: CASSTSGRRWETQYF.

This clonotype was detected once. CDR3 bases: TGTGCCAGCAGTGAGTGGTCTGGATCGGCGGACAGCACCTACGAGCAGTACTTC. It is translated as CASSEWSGSADSTYEQYF. The rearrangement uses TRBV2 and TRBJ2-7, with D perhaps matching TRBD1 (6 bases). CDR3 length equals 18 residues. Germline V gene lookup returns CDR1 SNHLY and CDR2 FYNNEI. The V and J ends lost 3 bases and 2 bases respectively, with 23 bases between them.

The chain uses TRBV2 and TRBJ1-5; D uncertain. The CDR3 has 12 amino acids. The germline CDR1 and CDR2 sequences are SNHLY and FYNNEI. V shed 6 bases and J shed 11 bases, with 14 bases lying between them. DNA of the CDR3: TGTGCCAGCAGCGTCCCCCCCGGGGCCCAGCATTTT. Protein product: CASSVPPGAQHF.

As regards this clonotype: At one end the junction does not follow the germline gene, possibly because of a read error. The chain links TRBV7-7 to TRBJ1-6, with D possibly being TRBD1 (5 bases). Germline lookup yields CDR1 SSHAT and CDR2 FNYEAQ (reference sequence). This CDR3 has 15 amino acids. CDR3 nucleotides: TGTGCTAGCAGCCTTGGACCAGGGAACAATTCACCCCTCCACTTT. Its translation is CASSLGPGNNSPLHF. Full variable domain (remainder filled in from reference TRBV7-7 and TRBJ1-6): GAGVSQSPRYKVTKRGQDVTLRCDPISSHATLYWYQQALGQGPEFLTYFNYEAQPDKSGLPSDRFSAERPEGSISTLTIQRTEQRDSAMYRCASSLGPGNNSPLHFGNGTRLTVT.

Worth noting for this clonotype: A much larger clone differs from this one at a single base, so this may be a read error. V gene TRBV10-3 combines with J gene TRBJ1-2; D might be TRBD1 (6 bases). The CDR3 consists of 13 residues. Germline V gene data show CDR1 as ENHRY and CDR2 as SYGVKD. The V end was cut by 6 bases, the J end by 5 bases, with 13 bases between. The CDR3 bases are TGTGCCATCAGGGAACGGACAGATTATGGCTACACCTTC. Translating gives CAIRERTDYGYTF.

Remarks on this clonotype: One end of the junction does not line up with germline, which may come from a read error. The rearrangement joins TRBV12-3 or TRBV12-4 to TRBJ1-2, with D possibly TRBD1 on 6 matching bases. The CDR3 loop spans 14 amino acids. DNA for the CDR3: TGTGCCAGCAGAGCCCCCGAGGGGGTCGGAGGCTGCACCTTC. Its protein is CASRAPEGVGGCTF.

The sample holds a few counts of this clonotype. One end of the junction is discordant with germline, which a read error may explain. The chain employs TRBV7-7 and TRBJ1-4; D is unresolved. Germline V lookup: CDR1 SSHAT, CDR2 FNYEAQ (reference sequence). CDR3 length: 12 amino acids. The CDR3 coding sequence is TGTGCTAGCAGCCCCCCCAGAGGAAAACTGTTTTTT. Protein product: CASSPPRGKLFF.

This clonotype showed up many times. This chain connects TRBV7-2 to TRBJ2-1; 9 bases agree with TRBD1. CDR1 and CDR2 from the germline V gene are SGHTA and FQGNSA. Germline trimming cut 5 bases from V and 7 bases from J; bases unmatched to any gene: 9. This CDR3 contains 15 residues. The CDR3: CASSPWTGVTNEQFF. DNA of the CDR3: TGTGCCAGCAGCCCGTGGACAGGGGTGACGAATGAGCAGTTCTTC.

This clonotype showed up just a few times. The CDR3 loop reads CASSQNTGVAFF. The CDR3 coding sequence is TGTGCCAGCAGTCAAAATACAGGGGTAGCTTTCTTT. The rearrangement uses TRBV6-5 and TRBJ1-1; 7 bases fit TRBD1. Germline CDR1 reads MNHEY; CDR2 reads SVGAGI. V was pared by 5 bases and J by 10 bases, with 7 bases of the junction left unmatched. The CDR3 runs to 12 residues.

This clonotype was recorded a few times. J is TRBJ1-4 and V is TRBV10-3; the D is unclear. Germline V CDR1 and CDR2: ENHRY, SYGVKD. The ends were cut back, 6 bases at V and 0 bases at J, with 11 bases in the middle. The CDR3 is 15 amino acids. CDR3 in amino acids: CAIRAGPATNEKLFF. The CDR3 DNA reads TGTGCCATCAGGGCGGGTCCAGCAACTAATGAAAAACTGTTTTTT.

The rearrangement joins TRBV20-1 to TRBJ1-1; no firm D call. This CDR3 is 16 amino acids long. Trimming shortened V by 0 bases and J by 0 bases, and 14 bases separated the two germline ends. Germline values: CDR1 DFQATT, CDR2 SNEGSKA (reference sequence). The CDR3 region is CSARDPGKALNTEAFF. As DNA, the CDR3 is TGCAGTGCTAGAGACCCCGGTAAGGCATTGAACACTGAAGCTTTCTTT.